A single TCR beta chain is shown here with its context. Its antigen remains undetermined. The record has no base qualities; no much larger clone is one base away. The sample originates from a study of cytotoxic CD8 clonotypes in ibrutinib-treated CLL (dated by TCRdb to the early 2020s). For context, the study as a whole: The cohort had ten to twelve relapsed/refractory and roughly 14 treatment-naive patients; 17 were IGHV unmutated. Partial responses were observed in approximately 24 patients and complete responses in 2; after a median follow-up of 68 months, remission was maintained in around 14 patients and progression was observed in roughly twelve. Samples at response were collected after a median of about twelve months of treatment, with a range of about 6 to 40 months. Samples averaged approximately 260,000 productive templates and about 94,000 productive rearrangements. Longitudinal samples were available for about 30% of the 86 trial participants. Cryopreserved peripheral blood mononuclear cells were collected at three points: before therapy, at response, and at either sustained remission or disease progression. All remission and progressive disease samples were collected while patients were still receiving ibrutinib. The study at large found these results: Public clonotypes were rare and either shrank or stayed stable during treatment, and the rise in clonality at ibrutinib response reflected expansion of private clonotypes. Lymph node repertoires were not examined, and the timing of sampling was not matched between patients in sustained remission and those whose disease progressed. Baseline clonality exceeded that of age-matched healthy donors and correlated strongly with circulating CD8+ T-cell counts. Clonality rose at ibrutinib response, remained stable during sustained remission, and dropped back toward baseline at progression.

On a MiSeq, deep resolution sequencing aimed for a depth between 1 in 1 million and 1 in 200,000 T cells, with each clonotype covered around 10x on average. TCR beta libraries were generated with the immunoSEQ hsTCRB Kit. In the source study's methods: The data were analyzed with ImmunoSEQ Analyzer and ImmunoSEQ Data Assistant, and V, D and J gene assignments followed IMGT definitions. Clonality, with values ranging from 0 to 1, was calculated as one minus the normalized Shannon entropy of productive rearrangement frequencies. Public clonotype analysis was restricted to overrepresented clonotypes comprising at least 0.05% of each patient's repertoire. About a dozen age-matched healthy donor repertoires from immuneACCESS served as clonality controls. Not all clones reach the TCRdb copy of this immuneACCESS table, which keeps in-frame sequences only. Checked studies attribute under half of the gap to unresolved V genes and leave the rest unexplained. V and J calls and clone size are copied from that table; D and trimming were computed from the DNA. This sample holds 160,000 or so clones; approximately 80% were observed only once. Over 4.5% of the sample rests with the top ten.

The label giving this sample's time point can be read as: less than 30 months on ibrutinib. For TCR beta library preparation, roughly 2.2 micrograms of genomic DNA were isolated from cryopreserved PBMCs. High-throughput TCR beta sequencing was performed on longitudinal blood samples from CLL patients receiving ibrutinib monotherapy. The patients were enrolled in a single-center, open-label phase 2 trial of ibrutinib monotherapy. The CDR3, cysteine through phenylalanine, is 12 amino acids long. Left in the record is the CDR3 DNA by itself, 36 bases read in frame from the first base. From a lookup of the germline V gene (reference sequence), CDR1 and CDR2 are GTSNPN and SVGIG. Clipping removes 1 base from V and 8 bases from J, with 3 as the unmatched junction base count.

The sequencing here drew on PBMCs, taken after 24 months of ibrutinib treatment. This clonotype was obtained from a human donor with chronic lymphocytic leukemia. This receptor chain uses TRBV30 and TRBJ1-2; 8 bases in between match TRBD1. The nucleotide sequence reads TGTGCCTGGAGTGGGACAGGGAGAGGCTACACCTTC. Translated, this is CAWSGTGRGYTF.